This T cell receptor (beta chain) was captured in a study of blood T cell repertoires in COVID-19. Study at large: Some COVID-19 samples were acute and others convalescent; all came from the United States, Italy and Spain. Sample material is recorded as cDNA or gDNA derived from T cells, B-cell-depleted T cells, or PBMCs.

Generated by immunoSEQ multiplex PCR, the TCRdb table keeps only in-frame clones and is missing some. The sample has fewer than 250,000 clones, around nine tenths seen once. The sequenced sample was peripheral blood. The source is an older woman who had recovered from COVID-19.

The CDR3 reads CASSSGRLADSYNEQFF. CDR3 bases: TGTGCCAGCAGCTCCGGTCGACTAGCGGACTCCTACAATGAGCAGTTCTTC. V gene TRBV11-2 combines with J gene TRBJ2-1, with 9 bases fitting TRBD2. This CDR3 has 17 residues. The V gene end was trimmed by 4 bases and the J gene end by 0 bases; junction bases not matched to a gene: 7. Germline-derived CDR1 and CDR2 are SGHAT and FQNNGV.